A single sample is the source of the 10 T cell receptor beta chains below, sequenced in a study of control samples from healthy donors and cancer patients. Libraries were prepared by immunoSEQ multiplex PCR; TCRdb keeps only in-frame clonotypes and omits some of them. The sample holds tens of thousands of clones, more than 80% seen once. Sequencing used PBMCs. The receptors come from a man aged 55 to 70 with head and neck cancer.

This chain joins TRBV29-1 and TRBJ2-7; D gene unclear. This CDR3 has 13 amino acids. Germline CDR1 SQVTM, CDR2 ANQGSEA. V shed 2 bases and J shed 2 bases, with 10 bases lying between them. CDR3 coding DNA: TGCAGCGTTGAATTGGGAATTCCCTACGAGCAGTACTTC. Translated: CSVELGIPYEQYF.

The chain uses TRBV6-5 and TRBJ1-1, with a possible D match to TRBD1 (6 bases). Trimming took off 0 bases at V and 0 bases at J, with 11 bases between the two ends. The CDR3 extends over 16 amino acids. Germline V lookup: CDR1 MNHEY, CDR2 SVGAGI. The CDR3 reads CASSYSPGHLNTEAFF. The CDR3 DNA sequence: TGTGCCAGCAGTTACTCTCCGGGACATTTGAACACTGAAGCTTTCTTT.

This chain joins TRBV18 and TRBJ1-2, with 7 bases matching TRBD1. The V gene end was trimmed by 3 bases and the J gene end by 6 bases; junction bases not matched to a gene: 4. The length of the CDR3 is 13 residues. Germline loops: CDR1 KGHSH, CDR2 LQKENI. The CDR3 is CASSPQGDDGYTF. Written as DNA, the CDR3 is TGTGCCAGCTCACCCCAGGGGGACGATGGCTACACCTTC. The whole variable domain, filled in from reference TRBV18 and TRBJ1-2, reads NAGVMQNPRHLVRRRGQEARLRCSPMKGHSHVYWYRQLPEEGLKFMVYLQKENIIDESGMPKERFSAEFPKEGPSILRIQQVVRGDSAAYFCASSPQGDDGYTFGSGTRLTVV.

The chain is built from TRBV6-5 and TRBJ1-1; possibly TRBD1 for D (6 bases). The CDR3 is 15 amino acids. Germline CDR1 and CDR2: MNHEY and SVGAGI. The germline V and J ends were trimmed by 0 bases and 3 bases, with 11 bases remaining between them. The CDR3 nucleotides are TGTGCCAGCAGTTACTCGAGGACAGCGGACACTGAAGCTTTCTTT. It specifies CASSYSRTADTEAFF.

The J gene is TRBJ2-3, the V gene TRBV27; the D is unclear. From germline, CDR1 is MNHEY and CDR2 SMNVEV (reference sequence). V dropped 5 bases and J dropped 4 bases, with 10 bases sitting between them. The CDR3 runs 13 residues. The CDR3 here is CASSPPRADTQYF. In DNA form, the CDR3 reads TGTGCCAGCAGTCCCCCCCGAGCAGATACGCAGTATTTT.

The genes are TRBV15 and TRBJ2-7; weak D call: TRBD2 (5 bases). V was shortened by 5 bases and J by 2 bases, with 13 bases between the two germline ends. CDR3 length equals 14 residues. Per germline, CDR1 LNHNV and CDR2 YYDKDF (reference sequence). CDR3 region: CATSRGQAPYEQYF. The DNA of the CDR3 is TGTGCCACCAGCCGAGGGCAGGCCCCCTACGAGCAGTACTTC.

The rearrangement uses TRBV10-1 and TRBJ2-1; D may match TRBD1 or TRBD2 (7 bases each). The germline V and J ends were trimmed by 5 bases and 0 bases, with 14 bases remaining between them. There are 16 residues in the CDR3. Per the germline V gene, CDR1 is WNHNN and CDR2 is SYGVQD (reference sequence). CDR3 bases: TGCGCCAGCAGTCGATGGGAGGGGGCCTCCTACAATGAGCAGTTCTTC. It is translated as CASSRWEGASYNEQFF.

V usage is TRBV6-5 and J usage is TRBJ1-1; D remains ambiguous. The germline V gene encodes CDR1 MNHEY and CDR2 SVGAGI. Trimming took 0 bases from V and 2 from J, leaving 10 bases between them. The CDR3 spans 15 residues. CDR3 DNA: TGTGCCAGCAGTTACTCGATCAACCTAAACACTGAAGCTTTCTTT. It specifies CASSYSINLNTEAFF.

The V gene is TRBV9, the J gene TRBJ1-5; D gene uncertain. V gave up 3 bases and J gave up 0 bases, with 10 bases separating them. The germline CDR1 and CDR2 sequences are SGDLS and YYNGEE. This CDR3 is built from 15 residues. The CDR3 nucleotides are TGTGCCAGCAGCGAACAACCTTATAGCAATCAGCCCCAGCATTTT. Protein product: CASSEQPYSNQPQHF.

The rearrangement uses TRBV5-6 and TRBJ1-4; D gene uncertain. Germline CDR1 SGHDT, CDR2 YYEEEE. V gave up 3 bases and J gave up 1 base, with 16 bases separating them. CDR3 size: 17 residues. CDR3 amino acids: CASSWQLGSETNEKLFF. CDR3 coding DNA: TGTGCCAGCAGCTGGCAGCTGGGTTCGGAAACTAATGAAAAACTGTTTTTT.